Shown below are 18 T cell receptor beta chains from a single sample sequenced in a study of shared clonotypes between healthy human individuals. Produced via immunoSEQ multiplex PCR; TCRdb's table is partial and in-frame only. The data show fewer than 600,000 clones, 70% to 80% seen once. Sample: PBMCs. The receptors come from a woman between 40 and 50 years old in good health. Some clones in this sample may be carry-over from other donors' samples.

The V and J genes are TRBV4-1 and TRBJ2-7; tentatively, D is TRBD2 (5 bases). V lost 1 base and J 5 bases, leaving 21 bases between the germline ends. CDR1 MGHRA and CDR2 YSYEKL come from the germline V gene. This CDR3 is 17 amino acids long. CDR3 DNA sequence: TGCGCCAGCAGCCAAGTCGCGGTGGTGGCTAGCCGAGACGAGCAGTACTTC. Its translation: CASSQVAVVASRDEQYF.

The genes are TRBV11-2 and TRBJ1-2, with 7 bases identical to TRBD1. This CDR3 is 16 amino acids long. Trimming removed 5 bases from V and 6 bases from J; junction bases left unmatched: 15. The V gene's germline CDR1 is SGHAT and CDR2 FQNNGV. CDR3 sequence: CASSRNTIQGYDGYTF. CDR3 DNA sequence: TGTGCCAGCAGCCGCAATACGATACAGGGGTATGATGGCTACACCTTC. Full variable domain (rest looked up from reference TRBV11-2 and TRBJ1-2): EAGVAQSPRYKIIEKRQSVAFWCNPISGHATLYWYQQILGQGPKLLIQFQNNGVVDDSQLPKDRFSAERLKGVDSTLKIQPAKLEDSAVYLCASSRNTIQGYDGYTFGSGTRLTVV.

CDR3 nucleotide sequence: TGTGCCAGCAGTCAGGGTCGGGAGCAGTACTTC. Protein product: CASSQGREQYF. The genes are TRBV6-5 and TRBJ2-7, with a weak D call TRBD1 (5 bases). V gave up 5 bases and J gave up 7 bases, with 9 bases separating them. The germline gives CDR1 MNHEY, CDR2 SVGAGI. This CDR3 spans 11 amino acids.

This chain joins TRBV4-1 and TRBJ1-1, with no clear D. The CDR3 has 17 residues. Germline V gene data show CDR1 as MGHRA and CDR2 as YSYEKL. Trimming cost V 0 bases and J 1 base, with 15 bases left between them. CDR3 sequence (DNA): TGCGCCAGCAGCCAAGAGGGCGTCCGACGAACGAACACTGAAGCTTTCTTT. This sequence encodes CASSQEGVRRTNTEAFF.

The genes are TRBV11-2 and TRBJ1-4, with 9 positions matching TRBD1. Per the germline V gene, CDR1 is SGHAT and CDR2 is FQNNGV. J was trimmed by 8 bases and V by 5 bases; bases with no gene match: 9. The CDR3 is 15 residues long. CDR3 region: CASSVYPGQGEKLFF. The CDR3 DNA sequence: TGTGCCAGCAGCGTGTACCCGGGACAGGGCGAAAAACTGTTTTTT.

This sequence joins TRBV15 and TRBJ2-1, with 7 bases that match TRBD2. The V and J ends lost 0 bases and 2 bases, in that order; junction bases with no gene match: 10. The CDR3 loop spans 18 amino acids. CDR1 and CDR2 (germline): LNHNV, YYDKDF (reference sequence). This chain's CDR3 is CATSRDSQTSLTYNEQFF. CDR3 nucleotide sequence: TGTGCCACCAGCAGAGATAGCCAGACTAGCCTTACCTACAATGAGCAGTTCTTC.

V is TRBV30 and J is TRBJ1-2, with D possibly matching TRBD1 (6 bases). The V and J ends lost 3 bases and 5 bases respectively, with 10 bases between them. Per germline, CDR1 GTSNPN and CDR2 SVGIG (reference sequence). This CDR3 has 12 amino acids. The CDR3 spells CAWSPGQYGYTF. The CDR3 region has the DNA TGTGCCTGGAGCCCCGGACAGTATGGCTACACCTTC. The full variable domain, with the rest looked up from reference TRBV30 and TRBJ1-2, is SQTIHQWPATLVQPVGSPLSLECTVEGTSNPNLYWYRQAAGRGLQLLFYSVGIGQISSEVPQNLSASRPQDRQFILSSKKLLLSDSGFYLCAWSPGQYGYTFGSGTRLTVV.

This chain joins TRBV5-1 and TRBJ2-5; unclear D gene. Germline CDR1 reads SGHRS; CDR2 reads YFSETQ. Trimming cost V 0 bases and J 4 bases, with 16 bases left between them. CDR3 size: 16 residues. The CDR3 sequence is CASSLVGQSLGETQYF. The CDR3 nucleotides are TGCGCCAGCAGCTTGGTCGGTCAGAGTCTGGGAGAGACCCAGTACTTC.

Comment on this clone: A much larger clone is a single base away; this may be a read error. The same CDR3 can be traced to other DNA sequences in this sample. The J gene is TRBJ2-1, the V gene TRBV5-4; 8 positions match TRBD2. There are 14 residues in the CDR3. Germline V lookup: CDR1 SGHNT, CDR2 YYREEE (reference sequence). The V segment lost 3 bases and the J segment 1 base; nucleotides outside the gene matches: 0. The CDR3 DNA reads as TGTGCCAGCAGCTCTAGCGGGTCCTACAATGAGCAGTTCTTC. Its protein is CASSSSGSYNEQFF.

The rearrangement uses TRBV10-2 and TRBJ2-7; 9 bases align to TRBD2. V shed 6 bases, J shed 4 bases, and the junction held 7 bases outside the gene matches. Germline CDR1 reads WSHSY; CDR2 reads SAAADI. This CDR3 is built from 14 residues. The chain's CDR3 is CASRAAGGMYEQYF. CDR3 coding DNA: TGCGCCAGCAGGGCAGCGGGAGGAATGTACGAGCAGTACTTC.

The chain couples TRBV4-1 to TRBJ2-1, with a weak D call TRBD2 (6 bases). CDR3 length: 13 residues. CDR1 MGHRA and CDR2 YSYEKL come from the germline V gene. Trimming removed 0 bases at V and 15 bases at J, with 15 bases between. CDR3: CASSQESGTPLFF. The CDR3 coding sequence is TGCGCCAGCAGCCAAGAGTCCGGGACTCCGCTGTTCTTC.

Note on this clone: A much larger clone is a single base away; this may be a read error. At the DNA level, this CDR3 is encoded by other sequences in the same sample as well. The chain recombines TRBV5-4 with TRBJ2-1; D may be TRBD1 (6 bases). V was shortened by 9 bases and J by 7 bases, with 14 bases between the two germline ends. The CDR3 length is 12 residues. Looked up from germline, CDR1 is SGHNT and CDR2 is YYREEE (reference sequence). This CDR3 reads CATGTRGNEQFF. The CDR3 DNA is TGTGCCACCGGAACCAGGGGTAATGAGCAGTTCTTC.

The V gene is TRBV5-4, the J gene TRBJ2-1; a possible D gene is TRBD1 (6 bases). Per the germline V gene, CDR1 is SGHNT and CDR2 is YYREEE (reference sequence). The V end lost 4 bases, the J end lost 6 bases, and 14 bases lay between the germline ends. The CDR3 loop spans 14 amino acids. CDR3 nucleotide sequence: TGTGCCAGCAGCCCGACAGGTAGTTCCAATGAGCAGTTCTTC. This gives the protein CASSPTGSSNEQFF.

The rearrangement joins TRBV30 to TRBJ2-7, with 9 positions matching TRBD2. In germline, CDR1 is GTSNPN, CDR2 SVGIG (reference sequence). Germline trimming cut 2 bases from V and 4 bases from J; bases unmatched to any gene: 9. The CDR3 totals 15 residues. The CDR3 protein is CAWSMPGLAMYEQYF. The DNA for the CDR3 is TGTGCCTGGAGTATGCCGGGACTAGCTATGTACGAGCAGTACTTC.

The V gene is TRBV25-1, the J gene TRBJ2-1; 9 positions match TRBD1. This CDR3 is built from 12 residues. V lost 8 bases and J lost 4; bases outside the gene matches: 0. Germline V gives CDR1 MGHDK, CDR2 SYGVNS. The CDR3 DNA reads as TGTGCCAGCGGGACAGGGTACAATGAGCAGTTCTTC. Protein sequence: CASGTGYNEQFF.

The CDR3 is CASRYRRGAAYEQYF. The CDR3 nucleotides read TGTGCCAGCAGATATCGACGAGGGGCGGCCTACGAGCAGTACTTC. The rearrangement uses TRBV6-5 and TRBJ2-7; TRBD1 or TRBD2 may be the D gene (5 bases each). Trimming pared 6 bases from V and 2 bases from J, leaving 17 bases between. The CDR3 consists of 15 residues. CDR1 and CDR2 (germline): MNHEY, SVGAGI.

This clone has only a few counts. This chain connects TRBV14 to TRBJ2-4; no reliable D call. Germline CDR1 reads SGHDN; CDR2 reads FVKESK. The CDR3 totals 15 residues. The V end lost 0 bases, the J end lost 7 bases, and 13 bases lay between the germline ends. CDR3 in DNA: TGTGCCAGCAGCCAAGATCGGTCAGCGCTTAACATTCAGTACTTC. Translation gives CASSQDRSALNIQYF.

Only one count was recorded for this clone. The genes are TRBV2 and TRBJ1-1; TRBD1 matches 8 bases. This CDR3 contains 16 residues. CDR1 is SNHLY and CDR2 is FYNNEI in the germline V gene. V was clipped by 4 bases and J by 1 base; unmatched bases: 8. In DNA form, the CDR3 reads TGTGCCAGCAGTGCCGACAGGGGTGTAGAGAACACTGAAGCTTTCTTT. Translated, it gives CASSADRGVENTEAFF. Full variable domain (remainder filled in from reference TRBV2 and TRBJ1-1): EPEVTQTPSHQVTQMGQEVILRCVPISNHLYFYWYRQILGQKVEFLVSFYNNEISEKSEIFDDQFSVERPDGSNFTLKIRSTKLEDSAMYFCASSADRGVENTEAFFGQGTRLTVV.